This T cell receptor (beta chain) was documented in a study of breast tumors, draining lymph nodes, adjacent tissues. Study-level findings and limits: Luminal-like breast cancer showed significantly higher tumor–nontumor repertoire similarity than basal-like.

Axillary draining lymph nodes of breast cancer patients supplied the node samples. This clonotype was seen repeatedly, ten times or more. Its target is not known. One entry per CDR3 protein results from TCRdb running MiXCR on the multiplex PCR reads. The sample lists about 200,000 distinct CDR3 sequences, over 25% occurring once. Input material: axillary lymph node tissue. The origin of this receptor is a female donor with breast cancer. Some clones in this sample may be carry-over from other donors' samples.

This CDR3 is CASSQQRGGYEQYF. The CDR3 bases are TGTGCCAGCAGCCAACAGCGGGGCGGCTACGAGCAGTACTTC. The rearrangement joins TRBV6-5 to TRBJ2-7; the match to TRBD2 covers 7 bases. V dropped 6 bases and J dropped 3; count of bases not matched to a gene: 8. This CDR3 region has 14 residues. Per germline, CDR1 MNHEY and CDR2 SVGAGI.